These 5 T cell receptor beta chains share one sample of origin, sequenced in a study of post-analysis software for immune sequencing data. Tagging with unique molecular identifiers was a feature of the TCR beta cDNA libraries. MiXCR was run by TCRdb on the PCR reads, yielding one entry per CDR3 protein. The sample comprises about 430,000 distinct CDR3 sequences, over 30% of which are singletons, and 6% to 9% rests with the top ten. No antigen is known for these receptors. Study outcomes and limitations: In patients, TRBV5-6, TRBV5-1 and TRBV20-1 belonged to five or six TRBV segments found more frequently than in controls.

Sequencing was carried out using blood. These receptors all come from a girl aged 2 to 10 with multiple sclerosis.

The J gene is TRBJ2-7, the V gene TRBV6-5; 11 bases are shared with TRBD2. Germline trimming cut 2 bases from V and 6 bases from J; bases unmatched to any gene: 6. Germline CDR1 reads MNHEY; CDR2 reads SVGAGI. The CDR3 spans 15 residues. The CDR3 sequence: CASSYGTSGQSEQYF. CDR3 bases: TGTGCCAGCAGTTACGGGACTAGCGGACAGAGCGAGCAGTACTTC.

The J gene is TRBJ2-3, the V gene TRBV29-1; D not certain. This CDR3 is 13 amino acids long. Trimming took 7 bases from V and 7 from J, leaving 18 bases between them. The V gene's germline CDR1 is SQVTM and CDR2 ANQGSEA. The CDR3 sequence is CSAKKPEENTQYF. The CDR3, as DNA: TGCAGCGCCAAGAAACCCGAAGAGAATACGCAGTATTTT.

The rearrangement joins TRBV4-2 to TRBJ2-5; D is ambiguous. Germline loops: CDR1 LGHNA, CDR2 YNFKEQ. This CDR3 comprises 16 residues. The V gene lost 0 bases and the J gene lost 5 bases, with 16 bases spanning the gap. The CDR3 sequence: CASSQDEVGFQETQYF. CDR3 in DNA: TGTGCCAGCAGCCAAGATGAAGTCGGCTTCCAGGAGACCCAGTACTTC.

This clonotype showed up just a few times. J is TRBJ2-3 and V is TRBV5-1; D tentatively reads TRBD1 or TRBD2 (5 bases each). Per germline, CDR1 SGHRS and CDR2 YFSETQ. The CDR3 has 17 amino acids. The V and J ends lost 2 bases and 5 bases respectively, with 21 bases between them. The CDR3 spells CASSLKTTVGGGDTQYF. CDR3 DNA sequence: TGCGCCAGCAGCTTAAAAACGACCGTCGGTGGGGGAGATACGCAGTATTTT.

This clonotype was counted between two and nine times. The chain employs TRBV10-2 and TRBJ1-2; D gene unclear. Trimming pared 0 bases from V and 8 bases from J, leaving 7 bases between. This CDR3 is built from 12 residues. Germline CDR1 is WSHSY and CDR2 is SAAADI. As DNA, the CDR3 is TGCGCCAGCAGTGAGTCTTCATCCGGCTACACCTTC. It translates to CASSESSSGYTF.